What follows are 13 T cell receptor beta chains derived from one specimen sequenced in a study of blood T cell repertoires in COVID-19. Clones were read by immunoSEQ multiplex PCR, and TCRdb kept only the in-frame ones, dropping some. This table holds fewer than 500,000 clones, around 89% found once. Sequencing was done on a sample of PBMCs or T cells enriched from blood (not recorded which). These receptors all come from a man aged 30-40 years who had recovered from COVID-19.

This chain connects TRBV27 to TRBJ2-7; possible D gene TRBD2, 5 bases. This CDR3 is 14 amino acids long. V lost 4 bases and J lost 6, with 16 bases in between. CDR1 and CDR2 (germline): MNHEY, SMNVEV (reference sequence). The CDR3 region is CASSSHYEGAEQYF. In DNA form, the CDR3 reads TGTGCCAGCAGTTCCCACTATGAGGGCGCCGAGCAGTACTTC.

The V gene is TRBV14, the J gene TRBJ2-7; 10 positions match TRBD2. This CDR3 contains 14 residues. The junction had 2 bases not matched to a gene; V was cut back by 4 bases and J by 2 bases. Germline V gene data show CDR1 as SGHDN and CDR2 as FVKESK. The CDR3 is CASSRTSGPYEQYF. CDR3 nucleotide sequence: TGTGCCAGCAGCCGGACTAGCGGACCCTACGAGCAGTACTTC.

The V gene is TRBV3-1 (or the pseudogene TRBV3-2), the J gene TRBJ2-7, with 12 bases that match TRBD2. After removal of 3 bases from V and 2 bases from J, the junction contained 2 bases not matched to a gene. The CDR3 covers 15 residues. Looked up from germline, CDR1 is LGHDT and CDR2 is YNNKEL (reference sequence). The CDR3 coding sequence is TGTGCCAGCAGCCATTCTAGCGGGAGGGCCTACGAGCAGTACTTC. Its protein product is CASSHSSGRAYEQYF.

The CDR3 loop reads CASSSLTGGNSPLHF. In DNA, the CDR3 is TGCGCCAGCAGCTCGTTGACAGGGGGTAATTCACCCCTCCACTTT. The chain carries TRBV5-1 and TRBJ1-6; 9 nucleotides line up with TRBD1. The CDR3 sequence is 15 residues long. CDR1 SGHRS and CDR2 YFSETQ come from the germline V gene. J lost 6 bases, V lost 3 bases, and 4 bases had no gene match. The entire variable domain, with the rest obtained from reference TRBV5-1 and TRBJ1-6, is as follows: KAGVTQTPRYLIKTRGQQVTLSCSPISGHRSVSWYQQTPGQGLQFLFEYFSETQRNKGNFPGRFSGRQFSNSRSEMNVSTLELGDSALYLCASSSLTGGNSPLHFGNGTRLTVT.

This rearrangement joins TRBV27 to TRBJ1-5, with 7 bases identical to TRBD1. The CDR3 spans 14 residues. Germline CDR1 reads MNHEY; CDR2 reads SMNVEV (reference sequence). The V segment lost 4 bases and the J segment 5 bases; nucleotides outside the gene matches: 5. The CDR3: CASSSYRGDQPQHF. Written as DNA, the CDR3 is TGTGCCAGCAGTTCATACAGGGGAGATCAGCCCCAGCATTTT.

This clone was counted a single time. The gene calls are TRBV28 and TRBJ1-6; D unresolved. Germline CDR1 is MDHEN and CDR2 is SYDVKM. V dropped 6 bases and J dropped 7 bases, with 16 bases sitting between them. This CDR3 region has 15 residues. Here the CDR3 DNA reads TGTGCCAGCAGACACCCTCAAGAAACCAATTCACCCCTCCACTTT. It is translated as CASRHPQETNSPLHF.

The chain has TRBV7-8 and TRBJ2-5; no clear D gene. In germline, CDR1 is SGHVS, CDR2 FQNEAQ. The CDR3 runs 15 residues. The germline V and J ends were trimmed by 2 bases and 1 base, with 11 bases remaining between them. The CDR3 spells CASSLKLEVQETQYF. The CDR3 DNA is TGTGCCAGCAGCTTAAAGCTAGAAGTCCAAGAGACCCAGTACTTC.

This chain uses TRBV19 with TRBJ2-1; TRBD2 is a possible D gene (5 bases). V lost 8 bases and J lost 3, with 17 bases in between. The CDR3 runs 15 residues. The germline gives CDR1 LNHDA, CDR2 SQIVND (reference sequence). Written as DNA, the CDR3 is TGTGCCAGTGGACTGAGTAGCGTGGGCTACAATGAGCAGTTCTTC. Amino acids: CASGLSSVGYNEQFF.

The chain links TRBV15 to TRBJ2-7; D unresolved. Trimming removed 5 bases at V and 1 base at J, with 12 bases between. Germline-derived CDR1 and CDR2 are LNHNV and YYDKDF (reference sequence). The CDR3 length is 14 residues. The CDR3 DNA follows: TGTGCCACCAGCCCCAGCGAAAGATCCTACGAGCAGTACTTC. This sequence encodes CATSPSERSYEQYF.

The rearrangement joins TRBV18 to TRBJ1-6; 10 bases are shared with TRBD1. From germline, CDR1 is KGHSH and CDR2 LQKENI. V lost 6 bases and J lost 14; bases outside the gene matches: 7. The CDR3 consists of 13 residues. CDR3: CASSRDRGESLHF. The CDR3 coding sequence is TGTGCCAGCTCGCGGGACAGGGGTGAATCCCTCCACTTT.

J is TRBJ1-2 and V is TRBV19, with D perhaps matching TRBD1 (5 bases). The germline V gene has CDR1 LNHDA and CDR2 SQIVND (reference sequence). The CDR3 has 13 amino acids. Trimming took 5 bases from V and 3 from J, leaving 10 bases between them. CDR3 amino acids: CASSYQGDYGYTF. CDR3 coding DNA: TGTGCCAGTAGTTACCAGGGCGACTATGGCTACACCTTC. Complete variable domain (other parts from reference TRBV19 and TRBJ1-2): DGGITQSPKYLFRKEGQNVTLSCEQNLNHDAMYWYRQDPGQGLRLIYYSQIVNDFQKGDIAEGYSVSREKKESFPLTVTSAQKNPTAFYLCASSYQGDYGYTFGSGTRLTVV.

The chain couples TRBV2 to TRBJ2-5; 7 nucleotides align to TRBD1. Germline V gene sequence: CDR1 SNHLY, CDR2 FYNNEI. The junction had 5 bases not matched to a gene; V was cut back by 2 bases and J by 5 bases. The CDR3 sequence is 14 residues long. CDR3 bases: TGTGCCAGCAGTGAAAGACGACAGGGCGAGACCCAGTACTTC. Translated: CASSERRQGETQYF.

The rearrangement uses TRBV7-3 and TRBJ2-2; 9 bases agree with TRBD2. CDR1 and CDR2 from the germline V gene are SGHTA and FQGTGA. This CDR3 region has 15 residues. With 5 bases clipped from V and 6 bases from J, the junction kept 7 bases outside the gene matches. CDR3 nucleotide sequence: TGTGCCAGCAGCCCCGGCGGGAGGGAGGCCGGGGAGCTGTTTTTT. Its protein is CASSPGGREAGELFF.